Each of the 10 T cell receptor beta chains below was sequenced from the same sample in a study of blood T cells in healthy people across ages. Through a sample-barcoded 5' primer and a J-beta primer mix, a second PCR was run for about 7 to 12 cycles. TCRdb redid the calling of the 5' RACE reads with MiXCR, one entry per CDR3 protein. The sample gives some 940,000 distinct CDR3 sequences, just under 30% of which show up once; 9.5% to 13% is in the top ten. This sample also belongs to another study, concerning T cells of mothers and their children.

The source material was blood. The origin of the receptors is a middle-aged woman in good health.

This clonotype was counted a few times. The chain joins TRBV5-1 to TRBJ1-5; D remains unclear. V lost 0 bases, J lost 5 bases, and 9 bases lay in between. The germline V gene encodes CDR1 SGHRS and CDR2 YFSETQ. There are 14 residues in the CDR3. The CDR3 nucleotides are TGCGCCAGCAGCTTGGATGGGGTGGATCAGCCCCAGCATTTT. Translated: CASSLDGVDQPQHF.

This chain uses TRBV28 with TRBJ2-1; 8 bases are a match to TRBD1. Trimming at V came to 6 bases and at J to 2 bases, leaving 6 bases not matched to a gene. Looked up from germline, CDR1 is MDHEN and CDR2 is SYDVKM. This CDR3 contains 15 residues. The DNA for the CDR3 is TGTGCCAGCAGCGTGATGGGACAGGCCTACAATGAGCAGTTCTTC. As protein: CASSVMGQAYNEQFF.

This clonotype was observed a few times. The junction departs from germline at one end; a sequencing error may be responsible. The DNA for the CDR3 is TGTGCCAGCAGTTTAGCGGGGGGTTACAATAAGCAGTTCTTC. This sequence encodes CASSLAGGYNKQFF. The genes are TRBV12-3 or TRBV12-4 and TRBJ2-1; weak D call: TRBD2 (6 bases). The CDR3 runs to 14 residues.

There are many counts of this clonotype. At one boundary the junction diverges from the germline segment, which might be a read error. The chain employs TRBV5-1 and TRBJ2-7; the D call may be TRBD1 or TRBD2 (6 bases each). In germline, CDR1 is SGHRS, CDR2 YFSETQ. This CDR3 has 14 amino acids. This CDR3 is CASSLGGRSYEQYF. CDR3 nucleotide sequence: TGTGCCAGCAGTTTAGGGGGGAGGTCCTACGAGCAGTACTTC. Drawing the rest from reference TRBV5-1 and TRBJ2-7, the complete variable domain is KAGVTQTPRYLIKTRGQQVTLSCSPISGHRSVSWYQQTPGQGLQFLFEYFSETQRNKGNFPGRFSGRQFSNSRSEMNVSTLELGDSALYLCASSLGGRSYEQYFGPGTRLTVT.

This clonotype was counted at least ten times. The gene calls are TRBV20-1 and TRBJ1-2, with 8 nucleotides matching TRBD1. This CDR3 comprises 14 residues. Germline-derived CDR1 and CDR2 are DFQATT and SNEGSKA (reference sequence). V lost 3 bases and J lost 6; bases outside the gene matches: 9. CDR3 protein: CSAREGAGGDGYTF. The CDR3 coding sequence is TGCAGTGCTAGGGAGGGGGCAGGGGGCGATGGCTACACCTTC.

The chain links TRBV6-1 to TRBJ1-2; TRBD1 aligns across 8 bases. Germline assignment: CDR1 MNHNS and CDR2 SASEGT. Trimming removed 4 bases from V and 7 bases from J; junction bases left unmatched: 11. The CDR3 totals 15 residues. In nucleotides, the CDR3 is TGTGCCAGCAGTGCCTTGGACAGGGTAGGCTCTGGCTACACCTTC. As protein: CASSALDRVGSGYTF.

The rearrangement links TRBV7-2 to TRBJ2-6; D gene unclear. With 1 base removed from V and 1 base from J, the gap between germline ends came to 5 bases. Germline V gene data show CDR1 as SGHTA and CDR2 as FQGNSA. The CDR3 covers 15 residues. The CDR3 sequence: CASSLDRSGANVLTF. The CDR3 coding sequence is TGTGCCAGCAGCTTAGATCGATCTGGGGCCAACGTCCTGACTTTC.

The chain uses TRBV28 and TRBJ2-1; 8 bases align to TRBD1. V lost 7 bases and J lost 10; bases outside the gene matches: 12. The germline CDR1 and CDR2 sequences are MDHEN and SYDVKM. This CDR3 is built from 14 residues. The CDR3 reads CASTPRTGRGEQFF. CDR3 nucleotide sequence: TGTGCCAGCACACCCCGGACAGGGCGAGGGGAGCAGTTCTTC. Drawing the rest from reference TRBV28 and TRBJ2-1, the complete variable domain is DVKVTQSSRYLVKRTGEKVFLECVQDMDHENMFWYRQDPGLGLRLIYFSYDVKMKEKGDIPEGYSVSREKKERFSLILESASTNQTSMYLCASTPRTGRGEQFFGPGTRLTVL.

This chain connects TRBV6-2 or TRBV6-3 to TRBJ2-1; D remains unclear. Germline assignment: CDR1 MNHEY and CDR2 SVGEGT. The length of the CDR3 is 13 residues. Between the trimmed V and J ends, which lost 2 bases and 10 bases, there was a span of 12 bases. The CDR3 DNA reads as TGTGCCAGCAGTTACGCGCTACTGTCCGAGCAGTTCTTC. It is translated as CASSYALLSEQFF.

The sample holds a few counts of this clonotype. The V gene is TRBV20-1, the J gene TRBJ1-2; unclear D gene. Trimming removed 3 bases at V and 8 bases at J, with 16 bases between. The length of the CDR3 is 13 residues. Germline V gene data show CDR1 as DFQATT and CDR2 as SNEGSKA (reference sequence). In DNA, the CDR3 is TGCAGTGCTAGTGAGGGAGTCACTAGGGGCTACACCTTC. Protein: CSASEGVTRGYTF.